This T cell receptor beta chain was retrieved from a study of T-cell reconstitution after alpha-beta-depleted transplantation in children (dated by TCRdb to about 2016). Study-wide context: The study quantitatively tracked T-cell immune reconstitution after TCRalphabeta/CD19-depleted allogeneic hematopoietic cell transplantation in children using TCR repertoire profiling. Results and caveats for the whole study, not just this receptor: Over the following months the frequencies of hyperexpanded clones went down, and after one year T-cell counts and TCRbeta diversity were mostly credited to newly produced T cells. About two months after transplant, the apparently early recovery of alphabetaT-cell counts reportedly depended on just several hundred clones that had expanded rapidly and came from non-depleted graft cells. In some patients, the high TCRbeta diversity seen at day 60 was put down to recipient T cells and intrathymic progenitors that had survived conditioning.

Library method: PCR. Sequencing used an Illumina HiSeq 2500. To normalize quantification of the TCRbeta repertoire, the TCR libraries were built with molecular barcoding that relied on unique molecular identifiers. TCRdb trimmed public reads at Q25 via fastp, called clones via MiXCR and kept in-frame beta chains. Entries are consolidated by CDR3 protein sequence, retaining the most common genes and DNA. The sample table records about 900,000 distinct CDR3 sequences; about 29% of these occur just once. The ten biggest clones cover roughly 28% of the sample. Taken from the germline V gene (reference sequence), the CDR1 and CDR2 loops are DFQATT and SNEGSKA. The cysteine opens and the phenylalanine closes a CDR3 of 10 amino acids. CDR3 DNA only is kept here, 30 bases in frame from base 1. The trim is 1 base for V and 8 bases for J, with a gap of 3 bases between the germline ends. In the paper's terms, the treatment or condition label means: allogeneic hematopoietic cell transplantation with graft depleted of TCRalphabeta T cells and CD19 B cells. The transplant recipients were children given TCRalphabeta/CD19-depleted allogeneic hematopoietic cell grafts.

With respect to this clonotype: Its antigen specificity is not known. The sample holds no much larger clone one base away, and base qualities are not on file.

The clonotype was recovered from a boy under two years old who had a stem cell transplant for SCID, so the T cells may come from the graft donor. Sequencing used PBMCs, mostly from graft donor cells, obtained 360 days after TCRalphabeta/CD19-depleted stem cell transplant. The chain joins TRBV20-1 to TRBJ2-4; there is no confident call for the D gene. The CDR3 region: CSARGDIQYF. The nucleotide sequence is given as TGCAGTGCTAGAGGGGACATTCAGTACTTC.